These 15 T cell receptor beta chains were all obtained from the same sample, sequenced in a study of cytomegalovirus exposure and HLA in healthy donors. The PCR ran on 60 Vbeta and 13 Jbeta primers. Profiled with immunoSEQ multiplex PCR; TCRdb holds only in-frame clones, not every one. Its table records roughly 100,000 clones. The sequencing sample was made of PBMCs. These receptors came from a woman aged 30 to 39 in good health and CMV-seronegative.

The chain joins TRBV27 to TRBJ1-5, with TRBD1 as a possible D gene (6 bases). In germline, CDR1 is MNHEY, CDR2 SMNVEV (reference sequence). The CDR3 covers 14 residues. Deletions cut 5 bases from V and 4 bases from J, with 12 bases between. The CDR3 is CASSVLQGNQPQHF. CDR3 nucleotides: TGTGCCAGCAGTGTTTTACAGGGTAATCAGCCCCAGCATTTT.

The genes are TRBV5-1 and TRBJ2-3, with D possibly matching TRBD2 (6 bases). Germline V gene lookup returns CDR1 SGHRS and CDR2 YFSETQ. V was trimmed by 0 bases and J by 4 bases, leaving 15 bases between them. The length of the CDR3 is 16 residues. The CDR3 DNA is TGCGCCAGCAGCTTGGGGGGGGACCTTTATTCAGATACGCAGTATTTT. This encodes CASSLGGDLYSDTQYF.

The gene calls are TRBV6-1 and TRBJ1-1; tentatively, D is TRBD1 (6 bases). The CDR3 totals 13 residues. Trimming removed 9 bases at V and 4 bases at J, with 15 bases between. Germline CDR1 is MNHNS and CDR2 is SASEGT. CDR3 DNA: TGTGCCAGTTTCAGGGGAGGGGGCACTGAAGCTTTCTTT. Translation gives CASFRGGGTEAFF.

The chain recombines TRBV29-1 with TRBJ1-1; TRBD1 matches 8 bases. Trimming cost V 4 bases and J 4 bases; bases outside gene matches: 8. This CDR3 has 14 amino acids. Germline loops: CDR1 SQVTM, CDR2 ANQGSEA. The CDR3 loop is CSVAQPTGGTEAFF. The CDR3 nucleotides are TGCAGCGTTGCTCAACCTACAGGGGGCACTGAAGCTTTCTTT.

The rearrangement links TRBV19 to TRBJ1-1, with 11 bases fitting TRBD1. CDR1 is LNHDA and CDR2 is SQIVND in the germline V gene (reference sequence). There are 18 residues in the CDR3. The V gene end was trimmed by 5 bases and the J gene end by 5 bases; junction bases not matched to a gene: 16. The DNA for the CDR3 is TGTGCCAGTAGTCGTCCGGGACAGGGGGTCGGTATTGGGACTGAAGCTTTCTTT. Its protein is CASSRPGQGVGIGTEAFF.

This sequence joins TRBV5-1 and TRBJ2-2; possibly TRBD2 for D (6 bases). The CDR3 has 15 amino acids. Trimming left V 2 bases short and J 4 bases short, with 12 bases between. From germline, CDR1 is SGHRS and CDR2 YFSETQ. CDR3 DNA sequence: TGCGCCAGCAGCTTCGGGGGAGTCACCACCGGGGAGCTGTTTTTT. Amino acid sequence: CASSFGGVTTGELFF.

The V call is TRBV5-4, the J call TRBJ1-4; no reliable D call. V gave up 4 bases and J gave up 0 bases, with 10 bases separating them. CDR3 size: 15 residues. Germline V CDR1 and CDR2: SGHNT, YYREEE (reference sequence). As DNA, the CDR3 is TGTGCCAGCAGCACGGACGGGGCAACTAATGAAAAACTGTTTTTT. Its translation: CASSTDGATNEKLFF.

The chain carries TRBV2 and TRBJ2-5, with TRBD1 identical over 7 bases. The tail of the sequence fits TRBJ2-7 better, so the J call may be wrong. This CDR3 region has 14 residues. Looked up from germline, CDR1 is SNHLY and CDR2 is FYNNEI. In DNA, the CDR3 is TGTGCCAGCACTTCCGGGACAGTACTCTACGAGCAGTACTTC. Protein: CASTSGTVLYEQYF.

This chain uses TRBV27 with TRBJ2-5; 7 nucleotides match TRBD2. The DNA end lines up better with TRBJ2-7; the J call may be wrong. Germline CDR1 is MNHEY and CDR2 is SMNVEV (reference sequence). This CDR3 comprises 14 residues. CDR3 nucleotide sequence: TGTGCCAGCAGTTTAGGGAGGGGCTCCTACGAGCAGTACTTC. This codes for CASSLGRGSYEQYF.

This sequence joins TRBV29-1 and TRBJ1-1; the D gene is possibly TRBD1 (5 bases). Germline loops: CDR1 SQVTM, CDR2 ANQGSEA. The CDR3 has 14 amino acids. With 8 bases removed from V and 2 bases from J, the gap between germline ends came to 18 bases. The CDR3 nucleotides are TGCAGCTTAAGAACTTTTACAGGCAACACTGAAGCTTTCTTT. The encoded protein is CSLRTFTGNTEAFF.

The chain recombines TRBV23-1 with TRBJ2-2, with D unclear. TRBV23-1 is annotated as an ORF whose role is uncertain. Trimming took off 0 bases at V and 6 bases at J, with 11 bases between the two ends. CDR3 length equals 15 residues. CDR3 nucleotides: TGCGCCAGCAGTCAATCGTTCCCTAACCCCGGGGAGCTGTTTTTT. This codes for CASSQSFPNPGELFF.

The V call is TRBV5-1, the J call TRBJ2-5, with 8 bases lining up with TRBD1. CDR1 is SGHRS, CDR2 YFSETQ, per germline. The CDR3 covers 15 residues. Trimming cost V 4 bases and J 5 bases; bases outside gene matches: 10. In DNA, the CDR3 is TGCGCCAGCAGCCCGCTTCAGGGGGCGGGGGAGACCCAGTACTTC. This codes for CASSPLQGAGETQYF. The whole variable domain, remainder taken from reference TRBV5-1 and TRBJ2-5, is KAGVTQTPRYLIKTRGQQVTLSCSPISGHRSVSWYQQTPGQGLQFLFEYFSETQRNKGNFPGRFSGRQFSNSRSEMNVSTLELGDSALYLCASSPLQGAGETQYFGPGTRLLVL.

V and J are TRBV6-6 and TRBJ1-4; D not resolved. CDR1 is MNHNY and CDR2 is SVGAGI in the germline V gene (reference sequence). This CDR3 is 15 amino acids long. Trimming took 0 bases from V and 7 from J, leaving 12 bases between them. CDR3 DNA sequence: TGTGCCAGCAGTTACTCGGGCGAGGGAGGTGAAAAACTGTTTTTT. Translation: CASSYSGEGGEKLFF.

CDR3 DNA: TGTGCCAGCAGCACACAACCGGGACAGGGCTACGAGCAGTACTTC. As protein: CASSTQPGQGYEQYF. The rearrangement uses TRBV6-5 and TRBJ2-7, with TRBD1 identical over 9 bases. The J segment lost 3 bases and the V segment lost 6 bases, leaving 9 bases of the junction unmatched. This CDR3 has 15 residues. CDR1 and CDR2 from the germline V gene are MNHEY and SVGAGI.

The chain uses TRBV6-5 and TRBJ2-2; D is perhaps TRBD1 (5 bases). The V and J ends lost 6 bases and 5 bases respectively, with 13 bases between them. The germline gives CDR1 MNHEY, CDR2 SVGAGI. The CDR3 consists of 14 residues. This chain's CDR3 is CASRPQGRTGELFF. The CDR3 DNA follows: TGTGCCAGCAGACCCCAGGGTAGGACCGGGGAGCTGTTTTTT.